What follows are 9 T cell receptor beta chains derived from one specimen sequenced in a study of T cells in narcolepsy. Here immunoSEQ multiplex PCR was the method, and the copy in TCRdb shows in-frame clones only, minus some. The repertoire holds 15,000 to 20,000 clones, with around 70% as singletons. Sequencing input: CD45RA- memory CD8+ T cells from PBMCs. Receptors originate from a human donor with narcolepsy.

The chain recombines TRBV5-4 with TRBJ1-1; D is unresolved. The CDR3 loop spans 14 amino acids. Per the germline V gene, CDR1 is SGHNT and CDR2 is YYREEE (reference sequence). V shed 4 bases and J shed 4 bases, with 14 bases lying between them. In DNA form, the CDR3 reads TGTGCCAGCAGCCCGAGTATAGGAGGCACTGAAGCTTTCTTT. This codes for CASSPSIGGTEAFF.

This clone is a singleton in its sample. V gene TRBV5-8 combines with J gene TRBJ2-7, with TRBD1 matching 9 bases. The CDR3 sequence is 15 residues long. Germline V lookup: CDR1 SGHTS, CDR2 YDEGEE. Trimming at V came to 4 bases and at J to 3 bases, leaving 8 bases not matched to a gene. Written as DNA, the CDR3 is TGTGCCAGCAGCGCCGGGACAGGGAGTAACTACGAGCAGTACTTC. It is translated as CASSAGTGSNYEQYF.

The chain couples TRBV7-8 to TRBJ2-5, with 10 bases identical to TRBD1. The end of the DNA aligns better with TRBJ2-7, so the J call may be wrong. Germline V gene data show CDR1 as SGHVS and CDR2 as FQNEAQ. The CDR3 runs to 13 residues. The CDR3 region has the DNA TGTGCCAGCAGCTGGGACAGGGGCTACGAGCAGTACTTC. Its protein product is CASSWDRGYEQYF.

This chain connects TRBV13 to TRBJ2-1; D remains ambiguous. This CDR3 region has 14 residues. Trimming removed 5 bases from V and 10 bases from J, with 18 bases in between. CDR1 is PRHDT and CDR2 is FYEKMQ in the germline V gene (reference sequence). Here the CDR3 reads CASSVATPVPEQFF. For the CDR3, the DNA is TGTGCCAGCAGCGTCGCGACTCCTGTTCCGGAGCAGTTCTTC.

The chain joins TRBV19 to TRBJ2-5; TRBD2 matches at 9 bases. The CDR3 runs 15 residues. J gave up 2 bases and V 0 bases, and 1 base lay outside the gene matches. Germline V gene data show CDR1 as LNHDA and CDR2 as SQIVND (reference sequence). The CDR3 DNA follows: TGTGCCAGTAGTATAGAGCTAGCGGGACAAGAGACCCAGTACTTC. Translated, it gives CASSIELAGQETQYF.

This clone came up a few times. This chain uses TRBV9 with TRBJ1-2; 9 nucleotides line up with TRBD1. The J segment lost 0 bases and the V segment lost 3 bases, leaving 12 bases of the junction unmatched. The CDR3 totals 18 residues. Germline CDR1 reads SGDLS; CDR2 reads YYNGEE. CDR3 in amino acids: CASSATRDRVTTNYGYTF. In DNA form, the CDR3 reads TGTGCCAGCAGCGCGACCCGGGACAGGGTCACGACTAACTATGGCTACACCTTC.

This clone is termed medium-sized (0.01 to 0.1%). The rearrangement links TRBV7-8 to TRBJ1-1, with 10 nucleotides matching TRBD1. The trim removed 3 bases at V and 4 bases at J, leaving 2 bases unmatched. CDR1 and CDR2 from the germline V gene are SGHVS and FQNEAQ. This CDR3 has 14 residues. The CDR3 DNA is TGTGCCAGCAGCTTTTGGACAGGGGGCACTGAAGCTTTCTTT. Its translation is CASSFWTGGTEAFF.

The chain uses TRBV5-5 and TRBJ2-5, with D unclear. The CDR3 is made up of 16 amino acids. The germline gives CDR1 SGHKS, CDR2 YYEKEE (reference sequence). V shed 1 base and J shed 0 bases, with 13 bases lying between them. The CDR3 loop reads CASSLRQLSYQETQYF. DNA of the CDR3: TGTGCCAGCAGCTTGCGGCAGCTCTCTTACCAAGAGACCCAGTACTTC.

The V call is TRBV19, the J call TRBJ2-3, with 7 bases matching TRBD2. This CDR3 spans 15 amino acids. The V and J ends lost 1 base and 1 base, in that order; junction bases with no gene match: 2. Germline V gene lookup returns CDR1 LNHDA and CDR2 SQIVND (reference sequence). As DNA, the CDR3 is TGTGCCAGTAGTATAGGAACTAGCGGCACAGATACGCAGTATTTT. It codes for CASSIGTSGTDTQYF.